This record concerns one T cell receptor beta chain sequence. Its antigen is currently unknown. The sample is drawn from a study of graft-versus-host responses after intestinal transplantation. Study in general: Grafts were multivisceral, liver-intestinal, or isolated intestinal.

The data were produced by immunoSEQ multiplex PCR, yet TCRdb's version contains in-frame clones alone and is incomplete. The repertoire holds 80,000 to 100,000 clones, with around 90% as singletons. The TCR sequence derives from a human donor who received an intestinal transplant. The sequenced sample was unstimulated CD4+ T cells sorted from spleen or lymph node cells, obtained before intestinal transplant.

This CDR3 reads CASSEDRAPYNEQFF. The CDR3 DNA is TGTGCCAGCAGTGAGGACAGGGCCCCCTACAATGAGCAGTTCTTC. The rearrangement uses TRBV6-4 and TRBJ2-1, with 8 bases that match TRBD1. Germline V gene sequence: CDR1 MRHNA, CDR2 SNTAGT. V trimming: 3 bases; J trimming: 2 bases; junction bases outside the gene matches: 3. The CDR3 sequence is 15 residues long.